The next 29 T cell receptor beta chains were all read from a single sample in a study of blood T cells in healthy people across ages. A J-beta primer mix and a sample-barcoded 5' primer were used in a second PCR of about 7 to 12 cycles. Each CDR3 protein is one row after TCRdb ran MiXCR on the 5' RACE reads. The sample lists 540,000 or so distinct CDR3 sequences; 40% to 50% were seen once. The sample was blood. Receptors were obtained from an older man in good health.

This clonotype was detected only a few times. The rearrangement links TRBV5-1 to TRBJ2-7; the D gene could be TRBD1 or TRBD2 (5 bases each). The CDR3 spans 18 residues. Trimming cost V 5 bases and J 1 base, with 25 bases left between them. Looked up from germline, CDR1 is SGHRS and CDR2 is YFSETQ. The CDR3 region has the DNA TGCGCCAGCAGGAGGGGCTCCGGTTGGCAGCAAAGTTCCTACGAGCAGTACTTC. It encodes CASRRGSGWQQSSYEQYF. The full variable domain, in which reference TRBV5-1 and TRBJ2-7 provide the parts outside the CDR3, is KAGVTQTPRYLIKTRGQQVTLSCSPISGHRSVSWYQQTPGQGLQFLFEYFSETQRNKGNFPGRFSGRQFSNSRSEMNVSTLELGDSALYLCASRRGSGWQQSSYEQYFGPGTRLTVT.

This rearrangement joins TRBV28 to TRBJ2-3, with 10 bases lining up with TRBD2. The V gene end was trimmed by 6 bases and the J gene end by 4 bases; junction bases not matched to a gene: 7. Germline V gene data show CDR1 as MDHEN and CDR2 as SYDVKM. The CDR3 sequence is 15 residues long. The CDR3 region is CASRPSGSTPDTQYF. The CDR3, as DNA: TGTGCCAGCAGACCTAGCGGGAGTACTCCAGATACGCAGTATTTT.

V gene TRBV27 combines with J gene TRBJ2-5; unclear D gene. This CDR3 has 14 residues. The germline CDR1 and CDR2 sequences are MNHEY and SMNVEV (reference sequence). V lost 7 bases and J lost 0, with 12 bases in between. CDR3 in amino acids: CASKLRPYQETQYF. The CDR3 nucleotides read TGTGCCAGCAAACTAAGACCGTACCAAGAGACCCAGTACTTC.

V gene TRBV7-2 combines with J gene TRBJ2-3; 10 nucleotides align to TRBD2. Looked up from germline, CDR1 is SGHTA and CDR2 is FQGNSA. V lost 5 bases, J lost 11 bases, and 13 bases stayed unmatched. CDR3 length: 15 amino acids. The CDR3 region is CASSPSLAGERGQYF. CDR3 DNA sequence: TGTGCCAGCAGCCCATCGCTAGCGGGAGAGAGAGGGCAGTATTTT. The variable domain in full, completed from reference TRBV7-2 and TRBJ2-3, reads GAGVSQSPSNKVTEKGKDVELRCDPISGHTALYWYRQSLGQGLEFLIYFQGNSAPDKSGLPSDRFSAERTGGSVSTLTIQRTQQEDSAVYLCASSPSLAGERGQYFGPGTRLTVL.

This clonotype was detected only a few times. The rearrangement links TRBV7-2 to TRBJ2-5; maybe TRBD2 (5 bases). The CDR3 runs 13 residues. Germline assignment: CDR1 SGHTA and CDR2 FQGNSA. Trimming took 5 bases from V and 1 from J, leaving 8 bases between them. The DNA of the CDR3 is TGTGCCAGCAGCGGAGGTTTCCAAGAGACCCAGTACTTC. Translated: CASSGGFQETQYF. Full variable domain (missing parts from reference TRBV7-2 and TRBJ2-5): GAGVSQSPSNKVTEKGKDVELRCDPISGHTALYWYRQSLGQGLEFLIYFQGNSAPDKSGLPSDRFSAERTGGSVSTLTIQRTQQEDSAVYLCASSGGFQETQYFGPGTRLLVL.

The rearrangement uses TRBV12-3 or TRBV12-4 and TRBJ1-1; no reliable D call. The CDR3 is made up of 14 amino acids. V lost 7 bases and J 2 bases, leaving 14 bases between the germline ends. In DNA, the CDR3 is TGTGCCAGCATTCCGGGCCTCGCTAACACTGAAGCTTTCTTT. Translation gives CASIPGLANTEAFF.

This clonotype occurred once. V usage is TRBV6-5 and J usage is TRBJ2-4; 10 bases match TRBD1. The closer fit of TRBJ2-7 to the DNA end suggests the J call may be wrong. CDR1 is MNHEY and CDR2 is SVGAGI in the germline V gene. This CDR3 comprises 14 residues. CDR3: CASTPGQGTYEQYF. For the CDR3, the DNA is TGTGCCAGCACACCGGGACAGGGGACCTACGAGCAGTACTTC.

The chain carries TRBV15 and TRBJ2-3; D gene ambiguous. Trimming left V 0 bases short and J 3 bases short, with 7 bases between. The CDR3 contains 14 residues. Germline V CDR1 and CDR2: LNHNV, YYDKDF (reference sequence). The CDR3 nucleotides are TGTGCCACCAGCAGAGAGGCGGATACAGATACGCAGTATTTT. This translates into CATSREADTDTQYF.

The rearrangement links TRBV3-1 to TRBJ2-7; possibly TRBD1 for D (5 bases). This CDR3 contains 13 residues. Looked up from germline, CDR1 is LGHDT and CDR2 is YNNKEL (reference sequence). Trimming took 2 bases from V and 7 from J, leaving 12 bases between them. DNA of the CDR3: TGTGCCAGCAGCCAACCCAGGGTGGGAGAGCAGTACTTC. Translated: CASSQPRVGEQYF.

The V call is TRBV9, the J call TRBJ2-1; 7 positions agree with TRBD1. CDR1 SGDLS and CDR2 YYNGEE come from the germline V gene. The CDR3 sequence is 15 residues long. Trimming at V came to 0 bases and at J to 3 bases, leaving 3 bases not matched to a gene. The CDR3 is CASSVVPGGYNEQFF. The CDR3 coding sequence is TGTGCCAGCAGCGTAGTTCCAGGGGGCTACAATGAGCAGTTCTTC.

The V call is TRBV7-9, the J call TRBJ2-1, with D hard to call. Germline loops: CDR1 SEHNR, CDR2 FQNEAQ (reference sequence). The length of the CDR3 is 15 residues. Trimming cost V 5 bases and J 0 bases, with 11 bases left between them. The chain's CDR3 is CASSQGRSSYNEQFF. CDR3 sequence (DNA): TGTGCCAGCAGCCAAGGGCGCAGCTCCTACAATGAGCAGTTCTTC.

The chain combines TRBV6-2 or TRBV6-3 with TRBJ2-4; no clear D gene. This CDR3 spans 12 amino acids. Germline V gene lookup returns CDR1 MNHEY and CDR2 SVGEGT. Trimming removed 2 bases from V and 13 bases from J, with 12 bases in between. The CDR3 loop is CASSYGLIRQYF. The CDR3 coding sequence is TGTGCCAGCAGTTACGGTTTAATTCGGCAGTACTTC.

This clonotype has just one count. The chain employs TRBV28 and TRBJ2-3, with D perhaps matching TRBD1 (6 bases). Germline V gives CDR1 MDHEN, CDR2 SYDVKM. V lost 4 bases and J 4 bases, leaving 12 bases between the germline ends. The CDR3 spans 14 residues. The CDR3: CASSSAGDADTQYF. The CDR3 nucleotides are TGTGCCAGCAGTTCAGCAGGGGACGCAGATACGCAGTATTTT.

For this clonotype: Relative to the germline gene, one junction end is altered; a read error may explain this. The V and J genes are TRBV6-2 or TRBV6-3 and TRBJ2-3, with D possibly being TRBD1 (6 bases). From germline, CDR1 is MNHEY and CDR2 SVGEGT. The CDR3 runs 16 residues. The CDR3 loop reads CTSSSSGQRSTDTQYF. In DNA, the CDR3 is TGTACCAGCAGTTCTTCCGGACAGCGAAGCACAGATACGCAGTATTTT.

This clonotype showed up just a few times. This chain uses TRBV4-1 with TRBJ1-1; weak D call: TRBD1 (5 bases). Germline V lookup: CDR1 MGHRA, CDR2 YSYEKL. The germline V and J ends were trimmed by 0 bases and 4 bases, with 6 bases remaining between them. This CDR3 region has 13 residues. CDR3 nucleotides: TGCGCCAGCAGCCAAGATGGGGGCACTGAAGCTTTCTTT. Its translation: CASSQDGGTEAFF.

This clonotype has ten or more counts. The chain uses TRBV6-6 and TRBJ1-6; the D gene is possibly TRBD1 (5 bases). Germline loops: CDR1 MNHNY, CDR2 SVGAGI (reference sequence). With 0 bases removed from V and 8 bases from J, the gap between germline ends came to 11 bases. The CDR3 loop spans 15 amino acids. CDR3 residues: CASSYSTRGDSPLHF. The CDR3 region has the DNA TGTGCCAGCAGTTACTCGACACGAGGGGATTCACCCCTCCACTTT.

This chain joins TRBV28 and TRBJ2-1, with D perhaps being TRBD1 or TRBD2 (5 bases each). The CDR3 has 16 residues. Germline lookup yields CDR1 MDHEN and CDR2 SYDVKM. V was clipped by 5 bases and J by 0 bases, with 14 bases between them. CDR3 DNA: TGTGCCAGCAGTCAAGCCGGGACGGACTCCTACAATGAGCAGTTCTTC. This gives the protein CASSQAGTDSYNEQFF.

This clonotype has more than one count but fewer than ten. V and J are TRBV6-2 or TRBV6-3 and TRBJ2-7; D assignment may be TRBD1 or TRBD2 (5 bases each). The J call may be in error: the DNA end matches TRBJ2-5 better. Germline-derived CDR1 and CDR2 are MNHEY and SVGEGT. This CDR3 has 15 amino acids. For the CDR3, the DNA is TGTGCCAGCAGGGGGTCGGGGACCCCAAGAGAGACCCAGTACTTC. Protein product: CASRGSGTPRETQYF.

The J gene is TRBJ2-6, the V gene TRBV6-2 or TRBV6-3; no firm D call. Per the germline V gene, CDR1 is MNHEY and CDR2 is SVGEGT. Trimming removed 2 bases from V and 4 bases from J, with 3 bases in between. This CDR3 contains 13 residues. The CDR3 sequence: CASSYAGANVLTF. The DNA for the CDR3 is TGTGCCAGCAGTTACGCGGGGGCCAACGTCCTGACTTTC.

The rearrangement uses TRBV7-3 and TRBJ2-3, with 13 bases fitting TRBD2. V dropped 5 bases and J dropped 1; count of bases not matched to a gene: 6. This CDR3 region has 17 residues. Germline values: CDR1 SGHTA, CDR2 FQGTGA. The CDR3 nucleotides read TGTGCCAGCAGCCCAGGGACTAGCGGGGATCGCACAGATACGCAGTATTTT. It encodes CASSPGTSGDRTDTQYF.

For the CDR3, the DNA is TGTGCCAGCAGTTCCAGGTATTTT. Protein sequence: CASSSRYF. The gene calls are TRBV28 and TRBJ2-3; D is ambiguous. This CDR3 has 8 residues. CDR1 MDHEN and CDR2 SYDVKM come from the germline V gene. Trimming stripped 4 bases from V and 14 bases from J, with 4 bases between.

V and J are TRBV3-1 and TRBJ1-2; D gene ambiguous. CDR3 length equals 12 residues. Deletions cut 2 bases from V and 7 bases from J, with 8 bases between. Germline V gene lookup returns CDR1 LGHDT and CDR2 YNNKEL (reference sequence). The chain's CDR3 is CASSQRESGYTF. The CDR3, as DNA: TGTGCCAGCAGCCAACGGGAAAGTGGCTACACCTTC.

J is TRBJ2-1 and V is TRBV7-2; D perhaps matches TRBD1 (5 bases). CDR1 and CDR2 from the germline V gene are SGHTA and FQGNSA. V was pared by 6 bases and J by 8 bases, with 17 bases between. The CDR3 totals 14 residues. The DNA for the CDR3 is TGTGCCAGCAGTCTGCACAGCTTAGGGGATGAGCAGTTCTTC. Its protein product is CASSLHSLGDEQFF. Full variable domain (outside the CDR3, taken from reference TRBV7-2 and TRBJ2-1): GAGVSQSPSNKVTEKGKDVELRCDPISGHTALYWYRQSLGQGLEFLIYFQGNSAPDKSGLPSDRFSAERTGGSVSTLTIQRTQQEDSAVYLCASSLHSLGDEQFFGPGTRLTVL.

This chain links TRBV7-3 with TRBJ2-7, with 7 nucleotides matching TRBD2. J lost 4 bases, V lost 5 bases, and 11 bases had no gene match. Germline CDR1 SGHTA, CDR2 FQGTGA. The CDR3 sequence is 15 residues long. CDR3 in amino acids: CASSLAFGTMYEQYF. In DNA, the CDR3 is TGTGCCAGCAGCCTAGCGTTCGGGACTATGTACGAGCAGTACTTC.

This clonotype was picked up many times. In nucleotides, the CDR3 is TGCGCCAGCAGCCTCGGGGAGATCGGCGATGAGCAGTTCTTC. Translation: CASSLGEIGDEQFF. The genes are TRBV5-1 and TRBJ2-1; tentative D call: TRBD2 (5 bases). The CDR3 length is 14 residues. From germline, CDR1 is SGHRS and CDR2 YFSETQ. The V gene lost 4 bases and the J gene lost 8 bases, with 16 bases spanning the gap.

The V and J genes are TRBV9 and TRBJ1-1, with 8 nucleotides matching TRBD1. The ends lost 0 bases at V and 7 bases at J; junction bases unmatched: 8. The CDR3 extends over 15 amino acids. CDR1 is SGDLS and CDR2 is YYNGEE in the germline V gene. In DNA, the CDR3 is TGTGCCAGCAGCGTAGTGGGCAGGGGGCCGTTTGAAGCTTTCTTT. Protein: CASSVVGRGPFEAFF.

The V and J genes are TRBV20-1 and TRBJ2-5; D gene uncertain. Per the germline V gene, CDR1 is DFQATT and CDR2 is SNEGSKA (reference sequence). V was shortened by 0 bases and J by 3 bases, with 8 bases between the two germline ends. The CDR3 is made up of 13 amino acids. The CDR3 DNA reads TGCAGTGCTAGAGATCTTGGGGAAGAGACCCAGTACTTC. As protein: CSARDLGEETQYF.

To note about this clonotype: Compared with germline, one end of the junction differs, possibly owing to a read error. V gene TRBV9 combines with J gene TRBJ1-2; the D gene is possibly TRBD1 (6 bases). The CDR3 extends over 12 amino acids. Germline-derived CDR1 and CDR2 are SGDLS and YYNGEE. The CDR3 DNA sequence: TGTGCCGGCAGCGTTCTGGGGGGCGGCTACACCTTC. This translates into CAGSVLGGGYTF.

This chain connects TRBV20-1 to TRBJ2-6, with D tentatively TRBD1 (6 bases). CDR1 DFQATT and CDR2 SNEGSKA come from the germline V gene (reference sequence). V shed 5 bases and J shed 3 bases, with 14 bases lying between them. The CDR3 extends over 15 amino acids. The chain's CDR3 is CSAASRGGGANVLTF. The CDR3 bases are TGCAGTGCTGCTTCACGAGGGGGTGGGGCCAACGTCCTGACTTTC.